This TCR beta chain was observed in a study of blood T cell repertoires in COVID-19 (dated by TCRdb to the early 2020s). A note on the overall study: The collaborator samples originated in the United States, Italy and Spain and spanned the acute and convalescent phases of COVID-19. The prospective study material was composed of cDNA or gDNA derived from T cells, B-cell-depleted T cells, or PBMCs. Subjects who had been exposed to COVID-19, were actively infected with it, or had recovered from it provided the deeply sampled blood TCRbeta repertoires that made up the dataset. The repertoires were released in a freely available public database intended as a resource for research on the immune response to SARS-CoV-2. Samples came from the ongoing ImmuneRACE study (first 160 participants) plus 1,254 subjects from 6 global collaborators. A de-identified subject ID, COVID-19 status, age in years and sex were almost always included in the sample metadata. Where available, HLA class I and class II types were obtained from metadata supplied by the sample provider rather than from assay-based typing.

The collaborating institutions used their own protocols to collect whole blood in K2EDTA tubes. For TCRbeta analysis, collaborators shipped samples in one of three forms: frozen whole blood, isolated PBMCs, or DNA extracted from either of those sample types. TCRbeta CDR3 regions were amplified from genomic DNA using the immunoSEQ Assay, a bias-controlled multiplex PCR. The published analysis was carried out like this. Within the assay, amplification of reference gene primers was used to estimate how many nucleated cells each sample contained. To quantify the absolute abundance of each unique TCRbeta CDR3 rearrangement, sequence reads were collapsed and filtered. For each sample, productive Simpson clonality was calculated as the square root of Simpson's diversity index over productive rearrangements. TCRdb mirrors the immuneACCESS table, restricted to in-frame sequences. Some clones are absent from its copies; in checked studies, under half trace to an unresolved V gene, and the reason for the others is unknown. That table is the source of V, J and clone size, and D and trimming were worked out from the DNA. The sample records roughly 80,000 clones, 60% to 85% of which are singletons. About 16% of the sample goes to the ten largest clones.

The study at large found these results: The quantity of clinical and demographic metadata differed by source and by participant and was supplied without curation.

Unmatched junction bases come to 8, with V trimmed by 7 bases and J by 4 bases. CDR1 and CDR2 were assigned from the germline V gene as SQVTM and ANQGSEA. The CDR3 runs 13 residues from the cysteine to the phenylalanine. Of the read, only the CDR3 DNA is kept; its 39 bases are in frame from base 1. Points on this clone: Its antigen is not yet known. The record has no base qualities; no much larger clone is one base away.

Sample: peripheral blood. This sequence originates from a human donor in a cohort sampled during active COVID-19. The chain is assembled from TRBV29-1 and TRBJ1-2, with 8 bases aligning to TRBD1. The base sequence is TGCAGCGCCTCAGGGGGCGACGGCTATGGCTACACCTTC. The resulting protein is CSASGGDGYGYTF.